This T cell receptor (beta chain) was documented in a study of blood T cell repertoires in COVID-19. Trimming left V 0 bases short and J 8 bases short, with 12 bases between. Germline CDR1 reads SGDLS; CDR2 reads YYNGEE. This CDR3 spans 14 amino acids. Only one count was recorded for this clone. Libraries were prepared by immunoSEQ multiplex PCR; TCRdb keeps only in-frame clonotypes and omits some of them. Counted here are approximately 210,000 clones, 75% to 85% occurring once; the ten biggest clones make up around 4.5%. This clonotype was sampled from a man in his thirties or forties with acute COVID-19. The J gene is TRBJ2-1, the V gene TRBV9; possible D gene TRBD1, 6 bases. What was sequenced was PBMCs or T cells enriched from blood (not recorded which). For the CDR3, the DNA is TGTGCCAGCAGCGTAGCTACGCAGGGGTATGAGCAGTTCTTC. Translating gives CASSVATQGYEQFF.